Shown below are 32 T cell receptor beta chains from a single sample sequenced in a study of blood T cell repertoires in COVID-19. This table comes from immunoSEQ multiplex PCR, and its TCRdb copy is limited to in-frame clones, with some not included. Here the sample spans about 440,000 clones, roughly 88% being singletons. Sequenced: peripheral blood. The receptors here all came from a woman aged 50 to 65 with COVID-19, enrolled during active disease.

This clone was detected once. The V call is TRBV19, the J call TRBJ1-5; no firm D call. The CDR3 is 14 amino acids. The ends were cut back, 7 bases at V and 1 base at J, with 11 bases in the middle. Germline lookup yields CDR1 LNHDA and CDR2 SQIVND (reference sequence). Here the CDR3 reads CASTPRRSNQPQHF. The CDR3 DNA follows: TGTGCCAGTACCCCTCGGCGGAGCAATCAGCCCCAGCATTTT.

Here the CDR3 DNA reads TGTGCCAGCGGCAACAGGGGGGCCTCCTACGAGCAGTACTTC. Its translation is CASGNRGASYEQYF. The chain joins TRBV2 to TRBJ2-7; 8 bases line up with TRBD1. This CDR3 region has 14 residues. V lost 8 bases, J lost 0 bases, and 6 bases stayed unmatched. From germline, CDR1 is SNHLY and CDR2 FYNNEI. Complete variable domain (other parts from reference TRBV2 and TRBJ2-7): EPEVTQTPSHQVTQMGQEVILRCVPISNHLYFYWYRQILGQKVEFLVSFYNNEISEKSEIFDDQFSVERPDGSNFTLKIRSTKLEDSAMYFCASGNRGASYEQYFGPGTRLTVT.

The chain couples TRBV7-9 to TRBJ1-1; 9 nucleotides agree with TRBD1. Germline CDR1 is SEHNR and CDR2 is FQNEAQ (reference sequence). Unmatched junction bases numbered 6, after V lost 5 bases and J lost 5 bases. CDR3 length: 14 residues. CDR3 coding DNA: TGTGCCAGCAGCCATACAGGGGGCTTGACTGAAGCTTTCTTT. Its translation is CASSHTGGLTEAFF.

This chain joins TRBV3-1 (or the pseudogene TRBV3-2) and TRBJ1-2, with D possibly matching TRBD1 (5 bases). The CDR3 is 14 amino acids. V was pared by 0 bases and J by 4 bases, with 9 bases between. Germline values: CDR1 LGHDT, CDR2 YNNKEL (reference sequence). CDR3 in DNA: TGTGCCAGCAGCCAAGATAGGACATCCTATGGCTACACCTTC. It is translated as CASSQDRTSYGYTF.

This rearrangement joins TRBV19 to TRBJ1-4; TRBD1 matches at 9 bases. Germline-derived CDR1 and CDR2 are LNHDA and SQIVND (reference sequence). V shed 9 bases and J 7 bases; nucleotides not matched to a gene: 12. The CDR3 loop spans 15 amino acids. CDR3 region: CASGTPGTGSEKLFF. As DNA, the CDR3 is TGTGCCAGCGGAACCCCCGGGACAGGGAGTGAAAAACTGTTTTTT.

CDR3 protein: CASSPDRTYGYTF. CDR3 nucleotide sequence: TGTGCCAGCAGCCCGGACAGGACCTATGGCTACACCTTC. The chain couples TRBV5-6 to TRBJ1-2, with 7 bases matching TRBD1. Germline loops: CDR1 SGHDT, CDR2 YYEEEE. CDR3 size: 13 residues. V was clipped by 4 bases and J by 4 bases; unmatched bases: 4.

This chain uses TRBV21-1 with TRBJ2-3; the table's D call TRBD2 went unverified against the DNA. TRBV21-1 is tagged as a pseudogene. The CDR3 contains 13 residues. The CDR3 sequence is CASSKGLEDTQYF. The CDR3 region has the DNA TGTGCCAGCAGCAAAGGACTAGAGGATACGCAGTATTTT.

The CDR3 DNA is TGTGCCAGCAGTTTTAATAGGAGATACACCGGGGAGCTGTTTTTT. It yields the protein CASSFNRRYTGELFF. This chain joins TRBV27 and TRBJ2-2; D uncertain. This CDR3 is 15 amino acids long. Germline V gene lookup returns CDR1 MNHEY and CDR2 SMNVEV (reference sequence). Between the trimmed V and J ends, which lost 3 bases and 3 bases, there was a span of 11 bases.

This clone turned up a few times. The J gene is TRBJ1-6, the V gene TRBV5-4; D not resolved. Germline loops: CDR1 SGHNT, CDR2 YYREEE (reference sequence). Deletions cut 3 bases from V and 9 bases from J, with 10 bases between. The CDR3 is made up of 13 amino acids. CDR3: CASSSTYSSPLHF. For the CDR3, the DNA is TGTGCCAGCAGCTCAACGTACAGTTCACCCCTCCACTTT.

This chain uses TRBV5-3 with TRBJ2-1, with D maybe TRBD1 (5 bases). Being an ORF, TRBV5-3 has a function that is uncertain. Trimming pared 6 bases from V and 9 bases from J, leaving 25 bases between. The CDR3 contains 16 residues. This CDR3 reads CARIRTPGQGKGEQFF. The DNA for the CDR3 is TGTGCCAGAATACGAACCCCAGGACAAGGTAAAGGTGAGCAGTTCTTC.

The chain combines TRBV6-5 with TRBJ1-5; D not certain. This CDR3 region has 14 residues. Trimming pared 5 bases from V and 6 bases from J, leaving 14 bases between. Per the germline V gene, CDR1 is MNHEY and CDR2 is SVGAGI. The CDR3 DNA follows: TGTGCCAGCAGTCGGACTGGAATAAGTCAGCCCCAGCATTTT. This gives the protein CASSRTGISQPQHF.

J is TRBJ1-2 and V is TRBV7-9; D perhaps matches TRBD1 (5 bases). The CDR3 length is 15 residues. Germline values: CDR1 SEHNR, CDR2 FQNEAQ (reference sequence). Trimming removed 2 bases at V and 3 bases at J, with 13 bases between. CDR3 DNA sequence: TGTGCCAGCAGCTTAACACAGGAGACTTACTATGGCTACACCTTC. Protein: CASSLTQETYYGYTF.

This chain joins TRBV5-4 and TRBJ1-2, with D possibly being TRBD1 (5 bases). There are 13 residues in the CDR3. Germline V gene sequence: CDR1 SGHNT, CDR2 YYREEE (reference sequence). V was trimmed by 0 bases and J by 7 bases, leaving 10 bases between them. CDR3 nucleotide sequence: TGTGCCAGCAGCTTGGAAAGGGGCCGTGGCTACACCTTC. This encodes CASSLERGRGYTF.

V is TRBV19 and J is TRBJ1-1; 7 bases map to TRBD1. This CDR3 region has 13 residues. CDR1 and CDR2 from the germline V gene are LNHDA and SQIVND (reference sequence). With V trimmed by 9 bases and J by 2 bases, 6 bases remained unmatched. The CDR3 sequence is CASTTGANTEAFF. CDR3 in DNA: TGTGCCAGCACAACAGGGGCTAACACTGAAGCTTTCTTT.

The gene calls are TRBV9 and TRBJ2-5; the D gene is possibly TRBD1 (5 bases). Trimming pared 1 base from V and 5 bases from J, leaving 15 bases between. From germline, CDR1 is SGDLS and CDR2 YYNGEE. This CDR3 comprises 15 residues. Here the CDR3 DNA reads TGTGCCAGCAGCGTAATGTCAGGGCAAGGGGAGACCCAGTACTTC. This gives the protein CASSVMSGQGETQYF.

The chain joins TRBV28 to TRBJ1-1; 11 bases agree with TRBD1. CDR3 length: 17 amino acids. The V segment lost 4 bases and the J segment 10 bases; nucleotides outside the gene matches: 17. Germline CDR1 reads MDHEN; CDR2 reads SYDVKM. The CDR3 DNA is TGTGCCAGCAGTTCCCCCCTGTATAGGACAGGGGGCCTGGGAGCTTTCTTT. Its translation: CASSSPLYRTGGLGAFF.

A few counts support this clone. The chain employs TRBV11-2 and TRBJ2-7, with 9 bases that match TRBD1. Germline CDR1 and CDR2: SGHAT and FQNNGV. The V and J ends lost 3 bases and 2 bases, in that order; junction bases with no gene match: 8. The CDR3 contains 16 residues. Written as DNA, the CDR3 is TGTGCCAGCAGCTTGCAACCGGGACAGGGAACCTACGAGCAGTACTTC. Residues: CASSLQPGQGTYEQYF.

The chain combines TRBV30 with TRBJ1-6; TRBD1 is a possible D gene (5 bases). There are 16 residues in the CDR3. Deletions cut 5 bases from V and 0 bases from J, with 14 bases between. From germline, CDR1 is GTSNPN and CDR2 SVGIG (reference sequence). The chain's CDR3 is CAWERQTDSYNSPLHF. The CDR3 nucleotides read TGTGCCTGGGAAAGACAGACCGACTCCTATAATTCACCCCTCCACTTT.

The CDR3 spells CASGLNWGENTGELFF. The CDR3 DNA reads TGTGCTAGTGGTTTGAACTGGGGCGAGAACACCGGGGAGCTGTTTTTT. The chain couples TRBV12-5 to TRBJ2-2; possibly TRBD1 for D (5 bases). V lost 2 bases and J 1 base, leaving 11 bases between the germline ends. Germline lookup yields CDR1 LGHNT and CDR2 FRNRAP. This CDR3 has 16 amino acids. The whole variable domain, filled in from reference TRBV12-5 and TRBJ2-2, reads DARVTQTPRHKVTEMGQEVTMRCQPILGHNTVFWYRQTMMQGLELLAYFRNRAPLDDSGMPKDRFSAEMPDATLATLKIQPSEPRDSAVYFCASGLNWGENTGELFFGEGSRLTVL.

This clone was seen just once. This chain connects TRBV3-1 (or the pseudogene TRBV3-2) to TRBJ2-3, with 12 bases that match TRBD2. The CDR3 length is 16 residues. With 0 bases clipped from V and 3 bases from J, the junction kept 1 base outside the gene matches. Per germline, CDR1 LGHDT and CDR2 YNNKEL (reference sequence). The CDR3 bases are TGTGCCAGCAGCCAAGAAACTAGCGGGGGGACAGATACGCAGTATTTT. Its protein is CASSQETSGGTDTQYF.

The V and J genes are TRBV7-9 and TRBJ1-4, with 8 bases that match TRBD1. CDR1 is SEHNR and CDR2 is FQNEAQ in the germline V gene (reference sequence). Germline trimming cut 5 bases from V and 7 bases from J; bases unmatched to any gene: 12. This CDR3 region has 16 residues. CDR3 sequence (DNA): TGTGCCAGCAGCAAGGTGGACAGGGATTGGGCTGAAAAACTGTTTTTT. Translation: CASSKVDRDWAEKLFF.

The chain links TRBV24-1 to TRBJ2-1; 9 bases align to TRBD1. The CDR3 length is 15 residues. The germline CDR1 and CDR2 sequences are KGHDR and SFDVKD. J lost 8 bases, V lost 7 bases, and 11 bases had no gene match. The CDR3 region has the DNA TGTGCCACCAGCGAACCGGGACAGGGCTTCGATGAGCAGTTCTTC. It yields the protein CATSEPGQGFDEQFF.

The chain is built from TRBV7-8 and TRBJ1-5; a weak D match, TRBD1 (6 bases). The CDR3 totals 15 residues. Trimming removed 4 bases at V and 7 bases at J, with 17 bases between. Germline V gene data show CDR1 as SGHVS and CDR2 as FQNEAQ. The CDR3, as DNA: TGTGCCAGCAGCTCAAGTTTTGGGGGCTACCAGCCCCAGCATTTT. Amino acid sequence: CASSSSFGGYQPQHF.

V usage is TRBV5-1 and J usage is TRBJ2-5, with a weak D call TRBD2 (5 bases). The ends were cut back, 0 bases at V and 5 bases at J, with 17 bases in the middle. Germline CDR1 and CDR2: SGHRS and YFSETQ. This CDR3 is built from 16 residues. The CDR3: CASSLAGYPRRETQYF. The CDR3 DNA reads TGCGCCAGCAGCTTGGCGGGGTACCCGAGGCGGGAGACCCAGTACTTC.

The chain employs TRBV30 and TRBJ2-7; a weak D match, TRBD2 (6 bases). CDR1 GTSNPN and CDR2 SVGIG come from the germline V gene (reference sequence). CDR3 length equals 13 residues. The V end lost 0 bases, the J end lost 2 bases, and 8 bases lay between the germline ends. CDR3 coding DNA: TGTGCCTGGAGTGTAGGGGAGGCCTACGAGCAGTACTTC. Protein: CAWSVGEAYEQYF.

CDR3 in amino acids: CASSPGLAGEEQFF. The DNA for the CDR3 is TGCGCCAGCAGCCCGGGACTAGCGGGGGAGGAGCAGTTCTTC. The chain carries TRBV5-1 and TRBJ2-1, with 14 bases that match TRBD2. V dropped 4 bases and J dropped 10; count of bases not matched to a gene: 4. The CDR3 length is 14 residues. Germline V CDR1 and CDR2: SGHRS, YFSETQ.

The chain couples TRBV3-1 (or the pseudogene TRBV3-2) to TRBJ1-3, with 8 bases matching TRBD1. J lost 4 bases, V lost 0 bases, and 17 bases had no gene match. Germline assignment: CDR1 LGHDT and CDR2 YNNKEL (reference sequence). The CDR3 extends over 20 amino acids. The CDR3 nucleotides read TGTGCCAGCAGCCAAGAATACGGCCCCGGACAGGGAGTTCTCGGAAACACCATATATTTT. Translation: CASSQEYGPGQGVLGNTIYF.

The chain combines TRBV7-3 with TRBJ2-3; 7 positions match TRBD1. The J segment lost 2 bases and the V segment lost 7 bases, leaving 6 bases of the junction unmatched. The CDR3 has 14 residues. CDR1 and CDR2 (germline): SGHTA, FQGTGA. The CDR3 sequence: CASKQGLNTDTQYF. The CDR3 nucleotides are TGTGCCAGCAAACAGGGGCTTAACACAGATACGCAGTATTTT.

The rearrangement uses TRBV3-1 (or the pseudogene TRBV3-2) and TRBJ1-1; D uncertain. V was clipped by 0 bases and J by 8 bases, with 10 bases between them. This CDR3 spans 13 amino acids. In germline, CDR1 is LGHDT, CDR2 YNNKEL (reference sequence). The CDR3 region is CASSQDGTAEAFF. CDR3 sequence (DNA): TGTGCCAGCAGCCAAGATGGTACAGCAGAAGCTTTCTTT.

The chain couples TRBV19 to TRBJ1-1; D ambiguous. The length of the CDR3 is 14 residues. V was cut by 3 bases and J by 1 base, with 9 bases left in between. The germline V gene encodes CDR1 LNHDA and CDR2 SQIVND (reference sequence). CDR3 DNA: TGTGCCAGTAGTATGCAGGTCACGAACACTGAAGCTTTCTTT. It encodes CASSMQVTNTEAFF. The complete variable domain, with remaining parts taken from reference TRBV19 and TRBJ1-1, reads DGGITQSPKYLFRKEGQNVTLSCEQNLNHDAMYWYRQDPGQGLRLIYYSQIVNDFQKGDIAEGYSVSREKKESFPLTVTSAQKNPTAFYLCASSMQVTNTEAFFGQGTRLTVV.

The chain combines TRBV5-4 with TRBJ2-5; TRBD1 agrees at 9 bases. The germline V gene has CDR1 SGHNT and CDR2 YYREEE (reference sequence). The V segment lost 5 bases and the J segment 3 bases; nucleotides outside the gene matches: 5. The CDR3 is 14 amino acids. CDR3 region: CASRNRGPKETQYF. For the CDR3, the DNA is TGTGCCAGCAGGAACAGGGGGCCGAAAGAGACCCAGTACTTC.

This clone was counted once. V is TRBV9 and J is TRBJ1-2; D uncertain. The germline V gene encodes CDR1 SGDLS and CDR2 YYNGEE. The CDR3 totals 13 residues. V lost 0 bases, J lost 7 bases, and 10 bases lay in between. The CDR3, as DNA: TGTGCCAGCAGCGTAGGACTGGGTGGTGGCTACACCTTC. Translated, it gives CASSVGLGGGYTF.